This is a list of T cell receptor beta chains from one sample in a study of lymphopenia after photon versus proton radiotherapy. Clones were read by immunoSEQ multiplex PCR, and TCRdb kept only the in-frame ones, dropping some. The data hold tens of thousands of clones, with 87% observed a single time. The sequencing used peripheral blood, collected from a patient treated with proton-based radiotherapy. These TCRs come from an elderly man with esophageal cancer. CDR3s include the opening cysteine and the closing phenylalanine or tryptophan. The D gene is left open where the match is weak. Size tells how often a clone was seen (once, few, many) or the class of an expanded clone, and some rows leave it out.

D | size | J | V | CDR3 | DNA
- | - | TRBJ2-5 | TRBV7-9 | CASSFTTRGETQYF | TGTGCCAGCAGCTTTACAACTAGGGGAGAGACCCAGTACTTC
TRBD2 | - | TRBJ2-3 | TRBV11-2 | CASSREGDTQYF | TGTGCCAGCAGCCGGGAGGGGGATACGCAGTATTTT
- | - | TRBJ2-3 | TRBV11-1 | CASSPEVLRGNTQYF | TGTGCCAGCAGCCCCGAGGTGTTGCGGGGAAATACGCAGTATTTT
- | - | TRBJ2-3 | TRBV4-3 | CASSQGRQDGDTQYF | TGCGCCAGCAGCCAAGGGCGCCAGGATGGGGATACGCAGTATTTT
- | - | TRBJ2-7 | TRBV19 | CASSIIGQTQYF | TGTGCCAGTAGTATAATTGGACAGACGCAGTACTTC
- | once | TRBJ2-7 | TRBV7-2 | CASSQTAREQYF | TGTGCCAGCAGTCAGACGGCCCGCGAGCAGTACTTC
- | - | TRBJ2-7 | TRBV14 | CASAEGLTSYEQYF | TGTGCCAGCGCTGAGGGGTTAACCTCCTACGAGCAGTACTTC
- | - | TRBJ1-1 | TRBV30 | CAWTRNMNTEAFF | TGTGCCTGGACTCGTAATATGAACACTGAAGCTTTCTTT
- | - | TRBJ1-1 | TRBV7-2 | CASTTYAGWGDTEAFF | TGTGCCAGCACCACTTACGCAGGGTGGGGGGACACTGAAGCTTTCTTT
- | - | TRBJ2-5 | TRBV18 | CASSPVTETQYF | TGTGCCAGCTCACCAGTCACGGAGACCCAGTACTTC
- | - | TRBJ2-5 | TRBV7-2 | CASSFVAGQETQYF | TGTGCCAGCAGCTTTGTGGCTGGTCAAGAGACCCAGTACTTC
TRBD2 | - | TRBJ2-1 | TRBV11-3 | CASSQGLAAYNEQFF | TGTGCCAGCAGCCAGGGACTAGCGGCTTACAATGAGCAGTTCTTC
- | once | TRBJ2-7 | TRBV10-2 | CASSRTLSSYEQYF | TGCGCCAGCAGTAGGACCCTTAGCTCCTACGAGCAGTACTTC
TRBD1 | - | TRBJ1-2 | TRBV4-1 | CASSHLPDPGTVYGYTF | TGCGCCAGCAGCCACCTCCCTGATCCCGGGACAGTCTATGGCTACACCTTC
- | - | TRBJ2-6 | TRBV5-1 | CASSLLPPGSGANVLTF | TGCGCCAGCAGCTTGCTTCCCCCGGGCTCTGGGGCCAACGTCCTGACTTTC
- | - | TRBJ2-3 | TRBV7-9 | CASSLGLRGHADTQYF | TGTGCCAGCAGCTTAGGGTTGAGGGGCCACGCGGATACGCAGTATTTT
- | once | TRBJ1-2 | TRBV4-2 | CASSPLGRFDSGYTF | TGTGCCAGCAGCCCTCTGGGCAGGTTTGATTCTGGCTACACCTTC
TRBD2 | - | TRBJ2-7 | TRBV10-3 | CAISGPRGGRDEYEQYF | TGTGCCATCAGTGGGCCAAGGGGTGGGAGGGACGAGTACGAGCAGTACTTC
- | - | TRBJ2-7 | TRBV4-1 | CASSHRDGAYEQYF | TGCGCCAGCAGCCACCGGGACGGGGCGTACGAGCAGTACTTC
TRBD2 | - | TRBJ2-7 | TRBV5-4 | CASSLGLAGVYEQYF | TGTGCCAGCAGCTTAGGACTAGCGGGAGTCTACGAGCAGTACTTC
- | - | TRBJ1-3 | TRBV6-1 | CASRVPWGGLGTIYF | TGTGCCAGCAGGGTCCCTTGGGGGGGGCTGGGCACCATATATTTT
TRBD2 | - | TRBJ2-5 | TRBV29-1 | CSVAASGGETQYF | TGCAGCGTTGCGGCTAGCGGGGGAGAGACCCAGTACTTC
- | - | TRBJ2-7 | TRBV4-3 | CASSQGPEYEQYF | TGCGCCAGCAGCCAAGGACCGGAGTACGAGCAGTACTTC
- | - | TRBJ2-5 | TRBV9 | CASSVAGSEETQYF | TGTGCCAGCAGCGTAGCAGGGTCCGAAGAGACCCAGTACTTC
TRBD1 | - | TRBJ1-1 | TRBV30 | CAWSEPGQGYLKDTEAFF | TGTGCCTGGAGTGAACCGGGACAGGGCTATCTGAAGGACACTGAAGCTTTCTTT
TRBD1 | - | TRBJ1-2 | TRBV30 | CAWGGQADYGYTF | TGTGCCTGGGGCGGACAGGCAGACTATGGCTACACCTTC
TRBD1 | - | TRBJ2-6 | TRBV5-8 | CASSLRAGGSTGANVLTF | TGTGCCAGCAGCTTACGGGCAGGGGGAAGCACTGGGGCCAACGTCCTGACTTTC
TRBD2 | once | TRBJ2-1 | TRBV14 | CASSQDLGSGVYNEQFF | TGTGCCAGCAGCCAAGATCTAGGTAGCGGGGTATACAATGAGCAGTTCTTC
- | few | TRBJ2-7 | TRBV9 | CASSAVLNGGQYF | TGTGCCAGCAGCGCTGTCCTAAATGGAGGGCAGTACTTC